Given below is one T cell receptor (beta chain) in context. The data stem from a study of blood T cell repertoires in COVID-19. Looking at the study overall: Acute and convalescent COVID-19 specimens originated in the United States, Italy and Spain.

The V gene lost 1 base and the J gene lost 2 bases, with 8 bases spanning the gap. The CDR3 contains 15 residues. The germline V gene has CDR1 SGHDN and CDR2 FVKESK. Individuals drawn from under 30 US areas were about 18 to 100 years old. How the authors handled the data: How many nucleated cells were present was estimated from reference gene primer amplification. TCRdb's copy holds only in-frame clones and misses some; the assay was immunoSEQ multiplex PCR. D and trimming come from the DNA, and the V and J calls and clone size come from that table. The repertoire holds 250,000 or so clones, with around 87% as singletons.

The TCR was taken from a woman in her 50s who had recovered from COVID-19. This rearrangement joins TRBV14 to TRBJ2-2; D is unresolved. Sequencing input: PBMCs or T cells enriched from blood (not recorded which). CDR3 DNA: TGTGCCAGCAGCCAAGTGCAGTACAACACCGGGGAGCTGTTTTTT. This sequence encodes CASSQVQYNTGELFF.